Listed here are 5 T cell receptor beta chains from one sample, sequenced in a study of blood T cell repertoires in COVID-19. Some clones are missing from TCRdb's copy, which holds only in-frame ones; the method was immunoSEQ multiplex PCR. The data hold more than 150,000 clones, with more than 75% observed a single time. The sample consisted of peripheral blood. All receptors derive from a man in his forties or fifties with active or convalescent COVID-19.

The CDR3: CASSDSRTSSYNEQFF. The CDR3 nucleotides are TGTGCCAGCAGTGACTCTCGGACTAGCTCCTACAATGAGCAGTTCTTC. The chain joins TRBV6-4 to TRBJ2-1, with 7 bases identical to TRBD2. The CDR3 covers 16 residues. The V gene end was trimmed by 0 bases and the J gene end by 0 bases; junction bases not matched to a gene: 2. Per the germline V gene, CDR1 is MRHNA and CDR2 is SNTAGT.

The rearrangement joins TRBV11-2 to TRBJ2-7, with D possibly TRBD1 on 6 matching bases. The germline gives CDR1 SGHAT, CDR2 FQNNGV. V gave up 2 bases and J gave up 1 base, with 12 bases separating them. This CDR3 is built from 15 residues. The DNA for the CDR3 is TGTGCCAGCAGCTTAAAGGACAGCGGTTCCTACGAGCAGTACTTC. It specifies CASSLKDSGSYEQYF. Using reference TRBV11-2 and TRBJ2-7 for the parts outside the CDR3, the full variable domain is EAGVAQSPRYKIIEKRQSVAFWCNPISGHATLYWYQQILGQGPKLLIQFQNNGVVDDSQLPKDRFSAERLKGVDSTLKIQPAKLEDSAVYLCASSLKDSGSYEQYFGPGTRLTVT.

With respect to this clone: At the DNA level, this CDR3 is encoded by other sequences in the same sample as well. The J gene is TRBJ1-4, the V gene TRBV28, with TRBD1 matching over 7 bases. Trimming cost V 5 bases and J 1 base; bases outside gene matches: 1. The CDR3 is 14 amino acids. The germline gives CDR1 MDHEN, CDR2 SYDVKM. CDR3 coding DNA: TGTGCCAGCAGTCGGGACAGAACTAATGAAAAACTGTTTTTT. This encodes CASSRDRTNEKLFF.

The CDR3 DNA sequence: TGTGCCAGCGGGCCGGACAGGGGTAGCACTGAAGCTTTCTTT. Translated: CASGPDRGSTEAFF. The chain is built from TRBV6-5 and TRBJ1-1, with 9 bases aligning to TRBD1. CDR1 MNHEY and CDR2 SVGAGI come from the germline V gene. The CDR3 has 14 amino acids. J was trimmed by 4 bases and V by 8 bases; bases with no gene match: 8.

The chain carries TRBV6-6 and TRBJ1-6, with TRBD1 as a possible D gene (5 bases). Trimming pared 0 bases from V and 5 bases from J, leaving 11 bases between. Germline V gene lookup returns CDR1 MNHNY and CDR2 SVGAGI (reference sequence). This CDR3 region has 16 residues. As DNA, the CDR3 is TGTGCCAGCAGTTACTCTCCAGGGATGGATAATTCACCCCTCCACTTT. This translates into CASSYSPGMDNSPLHF.